This is a list of T cell receptor beta chains from one sample in a study of shared clonotypes between healthy human individuals. The table came from immunoSEQ multiplex PCR; TCRdb's copy has only in-frame clones and leaves some out. The sample records some 200,000 clones, approximately 65% being singletons. Material for sequencing was memory CD4+ T cells sorted from blood. These receptors originate from a man aged 25-45 years in good health. CDR3s include the opening cysteine and the closing phenylalanine or tryptophan. The order of the fields is D gene, V gene, clone size, CDR3 length, CDR3 protein. D genes are given only for firm matches. Rows give clone size only sometimes, using once, few, many, or a class for an expanded clone.

. | TRBV5-5 | . | 13 | CASSLRQYNEQFF
. | TRBV7-8 | . | 14 | CASSLGLSTDTQYF
. | TRBV27 | . | 17 | CASGIPGSYRDPWQQYF
. | TRBV19 | . | 14 | CASSPIPGNTEAFF
. | TRBV2 | . | 12 | CASRPLATEAFF
. | TRBV28 | . | 14 | CASSLRATTDTQYF
TRBD2 | TRBV28 | . | 19 | CASSTTGTSESPQPYEQYF
. | TRBV18 | . | 13 | CASSQSRDTEAFF
. | TRBV9 | . | 13 | CASSVGGKETQYF
TRBD1 | TRBV6-1 | . | 14 | CASKSPGTAYEQYF
. | TRBV20-1 | few | 11 | CSADDPTEAFF
TRBD1 | TRBV10-3 | few | 15 | CAISPPGQVVYEQFF
. | TRBV14 | . | 13 | CASSHDQGYGYTF
. | TRBV28 | . | 14 | CASSLRGGGQPQHF
. | TRBV28 | few | 12 | CASSLVPNEQYF
TRBD2 | TRBV10-2 | . | 17 | CASSRLAGGTSNYEQYF
. | TRBV28 | once | 15 | CASSFAGSHYNEQFF
. | TRBV5-6 | . | 13 | CASSFLSPGELFF
TRBD1 | TRBV4-1 | many | 17 | CASSPSKQGAGAYEQYF
TRBD1 | TRBV7-2 | few | 13 | CASSLDRTDEQYF
. | TRBV6-1 | . | 12 | CASSDSSYEQYF
TRBD2 | TRBV6-6 | . | 15 | CASRPRLAGSNEQYF
. | TRBV6-5 | few | 12 | CASSGETGIQYF
. | TRBV11-3 | few | 14 | CASSSSGTPMEQFF
. | TRBV5-1 | few | 13 | CASSGSLQETQYF
. | TRBV7-9 | . | 12 | CASSLVINEQFF